Listed here is a single T cell receptor beta chain. This receptor's antigen is unknown. No base-level quality is on record; no much larger clone is a single base apart. The collaborating institutions used their own protocols to collect whole blood in K2EDTA tubes. For TCRbeta analysis, collaborator samples were shipped as frozen whole blood, as isolated PBMCs, or as DNA extracted from either sample type. As encoded in the germline V gene (reference sequence), CDR1 is SGHNT while CDR2 is YYREEE. V and J lose 4 bases and 0 bases, and a span of 7 bases separates them. The CDR3 sequence holds 14 residues, the cysteine and phenylalanine included. The read is trimmed to its CDR3 DNA, 42 bases read in frame from base 1. The immunoSEQ Assay, a bias-controlled multiplex PCR, was used to amplify TCRbeta CDR3 regions from genomic DNA. The study's processing was this. Nucleated cell counts per sample were estimated from amplification of reference gene primers within the assay. To quantify the absolute abundance of each unique TCRbeta CDR3 rearrangement, sequence reads were collapsed and filtered. Productive Simpson clonality was computed per sample as the square root of Simpson's diversity index over productive rearrangements. Entries here come from immuneACCESS through TCRdb and include only in-frame sequences with V and J called. Some clones fail to appear in such tables; in the studies checked, an unresolved V gene covers under half of the shortfall, and the cause of the remainder is unknown. V and J calls and clone size come straight from that table; D and trimming were deduced from the DNA. The sample includes over 200,000 clones, with over 65% observed a single time. The top ten hold about 3% of the sample.

The data were taken from a study of blood T cell repertoires in COVID-19 (dated by TCRdb to 2020 to 2022). For the study in its entirety: Samples covering the acute and convalescent phases of COVID-19 were provided by collaborators in the United States, Italy and Spain. The prospective study material was composed of cDNA or gDNA derived from T cells, B-cell-depleted T cells, or PBMCs. Subjects who had been exposed to COVID-19, were actively infected with it, or had recovered from it provided the deeply sampled blood TCRbeta repertoires that made up the dataset. The repertoires were made available in a free public database intended to serve as a resource for research on the immune response to SARS-CoV-2. The samples were drawn from the first 160 participants of the ongoing ImmuneRACE study and from over 950 subjects provided by 6 global collaborators. Nearly every sample came with metadata listing a de-identified subject ID, COVID-19 status, age in years and sex. HLA class I and class II types, where available, came from metadata supplied by the sample provider rather than from assay-based typing. Broader findings and caveats from the paper: The quantity of clinical and demographic metadata differed by source and by participant and was supplied without curation.

This chain joins TRBV5-4 to TRBJ1-4, and perhaps TRBD1 as D gene, on 5 matching bases. The receptor's source is an elderly woman with acute or convalescent COVID-19. The sample comprised peripheral blood. For the CDR3, the sequence is CASSRQPTNEKLFF. The nucleotides are TGTGCCAGCAGCCGACAGCCAACTAATGAAAAACTGTTTTTT.